The source of this TCR beta chain is a study of human T cells and chemical hapten exposure. Across the whole study: All through the approximately 22-week study, the scalp of each patient received diphenylcyclopropenone doses weekly. Study-level findings and limits: Sensitizing with DPC caused no change in TCRs above 1 in 1000 frequency.

Time point denoted: patch test 2, 6 weeks after DPC sensitization. Treatment reported: therapeutic diphenylcyclopropenone sensitization with weekly scalp DPC. TCRdb itself ran the RACE reads through MiXCR, one entry per CDR3 protein. The data show fewer than 100,000 distinct CDR3 sequences, around 9.3% seen once. CDR1 and CDR2 from the germline V gene are SEHNR and FQNEAQ (reference sequence). The germline V and J ends were trimmed by 3 bases and 3 bases, with 11 bases remaining between them. The CDR3 runs 14 residues. As regards this clonotype: Its antigen is not identified.

The sequenced sample was whole blood, obtained in connection with sensitization to the hapten diphenylcyclopropenone (DPC). This chain joins TRBV7-9 and TRBJ1-2; a weak D match, TRBD1 (6 bases). The TCR sequence derives from a woman between 40 and 50 years old with alopecia areata. Some clones in this sample may be carry-over from other donors' samples. DNA of the CDR3: TGTGCCAGCAGCTTGGGGGCCGGGGACTATGGCTACACCTTC. It codes for CASSLGAGDYGYTF.